This TCR beta chain comes out of a study of cytomegalovirus exposure and HLA in healthy donors. Study-level points and caveats: The tendency of first-cohort TCR clusters to co-occur in the 120 or so validation repertoires was the finding of a later analysis. The study put 150 or so TCR beta chains on its list as cytomegalovirus-associated. Generally TCR sequences proved uncommon, though certain public TCRs appeared in numerous donors.

V lost 2 bases to trimming and J lost 7 bases, with 14 bases between them. The CDR3 runs 15 residues. Germline CDR1 MNHNS, CDR2 SASEGT. Method: immunoSEQ multiplex PCR; TCRdb's copy keeps in-frame clones and lacks some. The sample lists some 98,000 clones, roughly 90% occurring once. Notes on this clone: Its antigen is still unknown.

The chain uses TRBV6-1 and TRBJ1-4, with a tentative D call TRBD1 (6 bases). The sequenced sample consisted of PBMCs. The receptor was derived from a man aged 18 to 30 in good health and CMV-seropositive. This chain's CDR3 is CASSERGGLSEKLFF. The CDR3 region has the DNA TGTGCCAGCAGTGAAAGGGGGGGGTTAAGTGAAAAACTGTTTTTT.